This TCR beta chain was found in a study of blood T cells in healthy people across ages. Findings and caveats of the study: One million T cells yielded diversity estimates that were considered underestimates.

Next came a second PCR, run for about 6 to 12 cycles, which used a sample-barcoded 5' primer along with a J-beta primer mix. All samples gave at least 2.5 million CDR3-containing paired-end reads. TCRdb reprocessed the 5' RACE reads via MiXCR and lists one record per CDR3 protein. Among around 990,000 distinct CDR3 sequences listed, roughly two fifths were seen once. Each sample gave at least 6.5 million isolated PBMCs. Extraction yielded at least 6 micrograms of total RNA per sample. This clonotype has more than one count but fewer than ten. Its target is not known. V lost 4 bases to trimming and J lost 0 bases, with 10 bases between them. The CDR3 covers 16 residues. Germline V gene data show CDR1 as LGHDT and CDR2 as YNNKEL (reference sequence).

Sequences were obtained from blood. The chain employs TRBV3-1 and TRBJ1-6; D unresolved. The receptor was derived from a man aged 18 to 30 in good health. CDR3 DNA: TGTGCCAGCAGCCCCGAGGGTGTCTCCTATAATTCACCCCTCCACTTT. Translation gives CASSPEGVSYNSPLHF.